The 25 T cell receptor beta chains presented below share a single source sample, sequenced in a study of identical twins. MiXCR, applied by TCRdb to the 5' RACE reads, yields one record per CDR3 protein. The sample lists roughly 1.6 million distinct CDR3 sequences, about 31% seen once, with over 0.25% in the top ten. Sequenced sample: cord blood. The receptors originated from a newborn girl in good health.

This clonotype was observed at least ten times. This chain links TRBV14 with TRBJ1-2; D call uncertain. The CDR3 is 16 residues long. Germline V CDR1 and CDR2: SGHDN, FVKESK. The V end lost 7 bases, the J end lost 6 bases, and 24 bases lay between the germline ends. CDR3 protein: CASNQFADRPRDGYTF. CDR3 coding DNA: TGTGCCAGCAACCAGTTCGCCGATAGGCCCCGGGATGGCTACACCTTC.

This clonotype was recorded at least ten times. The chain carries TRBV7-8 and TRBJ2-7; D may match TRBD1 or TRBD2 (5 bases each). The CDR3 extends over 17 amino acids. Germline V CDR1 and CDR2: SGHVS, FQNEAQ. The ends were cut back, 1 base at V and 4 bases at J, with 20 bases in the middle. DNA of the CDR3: TGTGCCAGCAGCTTAGGAGTAACACGGGACGTATTGTACGAGCAGTACTTC. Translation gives CASSLGVTRDVLYEQYF.

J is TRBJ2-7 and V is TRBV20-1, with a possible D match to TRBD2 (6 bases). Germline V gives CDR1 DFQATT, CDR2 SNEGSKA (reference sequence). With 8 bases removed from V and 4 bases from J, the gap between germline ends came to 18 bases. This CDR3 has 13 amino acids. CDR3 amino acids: CSPQTGVLYEQYF. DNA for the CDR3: TGCAGTCCCCAGACGGGGGTTCTTTACGAGCAGTACTTC.

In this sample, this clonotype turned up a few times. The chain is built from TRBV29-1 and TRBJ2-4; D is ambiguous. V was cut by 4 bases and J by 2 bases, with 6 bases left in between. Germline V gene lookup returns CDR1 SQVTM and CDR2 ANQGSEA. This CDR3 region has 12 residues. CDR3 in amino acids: CSVGLSKNIQYF. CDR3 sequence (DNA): TGCAGCGTTGGGCTGTCCAAAAACATTCAGTACTTC. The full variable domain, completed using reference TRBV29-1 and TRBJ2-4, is SAVISQKPSRDICQRGTSLTIQCQVDSQVTMMFWYRQQPGQSLTLIATANQGSEATYESGFVIDKFPISRPNLTFSTLTVSNMSPEDSSIYLCSVGLSKNIQYFGAGTRLSVL.

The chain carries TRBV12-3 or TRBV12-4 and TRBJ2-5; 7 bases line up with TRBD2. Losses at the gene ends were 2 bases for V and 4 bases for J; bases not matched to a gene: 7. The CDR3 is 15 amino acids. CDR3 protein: CASSLMVGGRETQYF. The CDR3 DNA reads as TGTGCCAGCAGTTTAATGGTAGGCGGGAGAGAGACCCAGTACTTC.

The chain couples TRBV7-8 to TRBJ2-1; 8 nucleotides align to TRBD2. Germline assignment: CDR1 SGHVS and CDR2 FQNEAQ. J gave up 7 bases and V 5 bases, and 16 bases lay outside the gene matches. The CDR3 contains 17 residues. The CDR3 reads CASSLGATSGQGNEQFF. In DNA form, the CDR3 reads TGTGCCAGCAGCCTAGGGGCCACTAGCGGCCAAGGAAATGAGCAGTTCTTC.

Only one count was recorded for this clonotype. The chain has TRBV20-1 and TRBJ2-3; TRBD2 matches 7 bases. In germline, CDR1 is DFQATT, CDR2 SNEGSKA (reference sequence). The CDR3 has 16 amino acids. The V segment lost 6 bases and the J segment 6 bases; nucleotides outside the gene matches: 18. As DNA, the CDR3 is TGCAGTGCACGACCCCGCGGGGGTATGGGTACGGATACGCAGTATTTT. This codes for CSARPRGGMGTDTQYF.

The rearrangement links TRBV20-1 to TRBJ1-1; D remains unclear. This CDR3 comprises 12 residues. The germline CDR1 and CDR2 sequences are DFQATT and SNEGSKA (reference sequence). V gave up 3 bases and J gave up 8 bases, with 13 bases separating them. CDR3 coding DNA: TGCAGTGCTAGGTCCAGCACACCGGAAGCTTTCTTT. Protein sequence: CSARSSTPEAFF.

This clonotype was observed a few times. The CDR3 is CASSSPDRLYGYTF. The CDR3 coding sequence is TGTGCCAGCAGTTCCCCGGACAGGTTATATGGCTACACCTTC. The chain has TRBV6-6 and TRBJ1-2, with 7 bases aligning to TRBD1. CDR3 size: 14 residues. Unmatched junction bases numbered 7, after V lost 4 bases and J lost 5 bases. Germline assignment: CDR1 MNHNY and CDR2 SVGAGI (reference sequence).

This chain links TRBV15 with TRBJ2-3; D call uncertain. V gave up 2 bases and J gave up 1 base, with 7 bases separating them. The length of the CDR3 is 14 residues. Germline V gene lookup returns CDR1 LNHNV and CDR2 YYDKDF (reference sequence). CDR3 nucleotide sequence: TGTGCCACCAGCAGACCGGACCGCACAGATACGCAGTATTTT. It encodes CATSRPDRTDTQYF.

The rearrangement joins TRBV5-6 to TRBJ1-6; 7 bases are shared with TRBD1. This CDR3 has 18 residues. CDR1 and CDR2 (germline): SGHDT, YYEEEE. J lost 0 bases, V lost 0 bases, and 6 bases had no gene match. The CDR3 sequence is CASSLVEGAISYNSPLHF. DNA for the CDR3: TGTGCCAGCAGCTTGGTGGAGGGGGCCATCTCCTATAATTCACCCCTCCACTTT.

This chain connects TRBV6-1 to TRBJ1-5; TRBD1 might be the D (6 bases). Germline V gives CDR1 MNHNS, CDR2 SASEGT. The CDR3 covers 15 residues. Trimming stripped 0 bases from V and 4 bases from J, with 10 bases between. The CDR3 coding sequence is TGTGCCAGCAGTGAAGCCGGACAGATTAATCAGCCCCAGCATTTT. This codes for CASSEAGQINQPQHF.

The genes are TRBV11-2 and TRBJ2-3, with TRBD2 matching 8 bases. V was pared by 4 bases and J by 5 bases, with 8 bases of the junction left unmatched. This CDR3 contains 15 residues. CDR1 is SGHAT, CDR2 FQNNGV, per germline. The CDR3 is CASSSPAGAGDTQYF. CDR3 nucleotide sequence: TGTGCCAGCAGCTCCCCAGCGGGAGCGGGAGATACGCAGTATTTT.

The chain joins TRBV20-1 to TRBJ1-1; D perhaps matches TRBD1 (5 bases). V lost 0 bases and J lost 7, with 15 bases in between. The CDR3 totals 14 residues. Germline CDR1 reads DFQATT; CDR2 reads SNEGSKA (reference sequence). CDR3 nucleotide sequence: TGCAGTGCTAGAGATTCACCCCGGGGGGATGAAGCTTTCTTT. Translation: CSARDSPRGDEAFF.

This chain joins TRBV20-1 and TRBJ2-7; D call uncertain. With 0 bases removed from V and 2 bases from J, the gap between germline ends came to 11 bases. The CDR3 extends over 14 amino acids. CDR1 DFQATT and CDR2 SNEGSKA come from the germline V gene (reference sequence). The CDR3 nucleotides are TGCAGTGCTAGAGATCCAGAGAGACCCTACGAGCAGTACTTC. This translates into CSARDPERPYEQYF.

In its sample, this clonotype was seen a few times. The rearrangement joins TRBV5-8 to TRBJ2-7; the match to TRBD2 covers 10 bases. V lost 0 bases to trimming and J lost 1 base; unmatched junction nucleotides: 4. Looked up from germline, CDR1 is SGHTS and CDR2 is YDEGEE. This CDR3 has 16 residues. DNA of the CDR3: TGTGCCAGCAGCTTGGCATGGACTAGCGGTTCCTACGAGCAGTACTTC. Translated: CASSLAWTSGSYEQYF.

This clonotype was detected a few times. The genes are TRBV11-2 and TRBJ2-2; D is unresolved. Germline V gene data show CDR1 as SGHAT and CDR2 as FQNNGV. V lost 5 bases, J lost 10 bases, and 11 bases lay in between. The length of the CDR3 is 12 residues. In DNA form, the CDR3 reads TGTGCCAGCAGCCGCCAGACACCGGAGCTGTTTTTT. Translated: CASSRQTPELFF.

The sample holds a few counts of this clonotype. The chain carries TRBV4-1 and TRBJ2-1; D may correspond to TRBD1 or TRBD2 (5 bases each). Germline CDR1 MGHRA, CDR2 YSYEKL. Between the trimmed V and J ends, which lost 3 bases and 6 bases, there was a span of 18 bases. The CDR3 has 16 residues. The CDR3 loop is CASSQPTRGVFNEQFF. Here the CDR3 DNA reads TGCGCCAGCAGCCAGCCCACTAGAGGGGTTTTCAATGAGCAGTTCTTC.

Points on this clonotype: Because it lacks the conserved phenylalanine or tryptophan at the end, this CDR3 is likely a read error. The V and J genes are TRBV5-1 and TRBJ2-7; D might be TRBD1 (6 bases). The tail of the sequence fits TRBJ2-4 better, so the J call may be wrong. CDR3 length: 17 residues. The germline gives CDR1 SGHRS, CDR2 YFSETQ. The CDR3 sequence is CASSLGQPVAGENIQYL. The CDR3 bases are TGCGCCAGCAGCTTGGGCCAACCAGTGGCAGGGGAAAACATTCAGTACTTA.

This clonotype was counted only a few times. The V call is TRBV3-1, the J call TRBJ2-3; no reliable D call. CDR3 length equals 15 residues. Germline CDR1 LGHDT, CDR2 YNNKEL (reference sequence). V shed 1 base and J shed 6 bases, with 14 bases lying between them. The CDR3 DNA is TGTGCCAGCAGCCAAGCCCTTAGACCCAAGGATACGCAGTATTTT. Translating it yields CASSQALRPKDTQYF.

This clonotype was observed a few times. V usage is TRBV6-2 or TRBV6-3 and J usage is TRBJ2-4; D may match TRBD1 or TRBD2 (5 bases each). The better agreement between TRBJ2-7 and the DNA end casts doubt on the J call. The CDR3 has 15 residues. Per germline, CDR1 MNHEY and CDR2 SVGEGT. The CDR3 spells CASRPTLPGPAEQYF. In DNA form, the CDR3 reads TGTGCCAGCAGGCCAACCCTTCCGGGACCAGCCGAGCAGTACTTC.

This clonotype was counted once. The CDR3 DNA follows: TGCGCCAGCAGCCTACGCACTTCTAGCGGGAGTATGAGGAATGAGCAGTTCTTC. Its protein is CASSLRTSSGSMRNEQFF. The J gene is TRBJ2-1, the V gene TRBV5-1, with 10 bases fitting TRBD2. V was clipped by 4 bases and J by 7 bases; unmatched bases: 17. Germline V gene sequence: CDR1 SGHRS, CDR2 YFSETQ. The CDR3 totals 18 residues. Supplemented by reference TRBV5-1 and TRBJ2-1, the full variable domain reads KAGVTQTPRYLIKTRGQQVTLSCSPISGHRSVSWYQQTPGQGLQFLFEYFSETQRNKGNFPGRFSGRQFSNSRSEMNVSTLELGDSALYLCASSLRTSSGSMRNEQFFGPGTRLTVL.

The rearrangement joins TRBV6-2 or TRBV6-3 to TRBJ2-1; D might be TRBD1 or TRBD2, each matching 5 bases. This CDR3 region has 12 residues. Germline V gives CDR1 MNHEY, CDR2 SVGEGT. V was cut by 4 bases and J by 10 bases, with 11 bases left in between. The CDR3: CASSWDPGEQFF. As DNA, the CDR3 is TGTGCCAGCAGTTGGGACCCAGGGGAGCAGTTCTTC.

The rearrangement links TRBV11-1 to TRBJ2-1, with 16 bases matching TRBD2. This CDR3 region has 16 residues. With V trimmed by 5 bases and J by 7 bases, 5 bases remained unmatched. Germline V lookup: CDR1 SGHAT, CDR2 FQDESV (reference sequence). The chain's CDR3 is CASSLGLAGGINEQFF. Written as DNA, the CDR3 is TGTGCCAGCAGCCTGGGACTAGCGGGGGGGATAAATGAGCAGTTCTTC. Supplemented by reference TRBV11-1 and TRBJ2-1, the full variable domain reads EAEVAQSPRYKITEKSQAVAFWCDPISGHATLYWYRQILGQGPELLVQFQDESVVDDSQLPKDRFSAERLKGVDSTLKIQPAELGDSAMYLCASSLGLAGGINEQFFGPGTRLTVL.

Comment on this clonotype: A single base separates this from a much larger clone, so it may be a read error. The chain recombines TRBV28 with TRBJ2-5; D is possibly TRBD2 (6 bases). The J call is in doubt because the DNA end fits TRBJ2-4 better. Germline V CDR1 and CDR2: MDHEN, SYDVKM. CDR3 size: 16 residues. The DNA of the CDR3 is TGTGCCAGCAGTCTGGACGGACTAATAGCCAAAAGCATTCAGTACTTC. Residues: CASSLDGLIAKSIQYF.